This TCR beta chain derives from a study of Graves' ophthalmopathy and Graves' hyperthyroidism. Pregnant or lactating patients and those with other autoimmune diseases or uncontrolled infections were excluded. Orbital computed tomography, together with clinical symptoms, serum thyroxine, TRAb and thyroid ultrasound, was used for diagnosis. It was from over 8.5 ml of fresh peripheral blood that the PBMCs came. RNA transcripts served as template for amplifying TCR beta CDR3 sequences. After a first-round RT-PCR with HTBI primers, a second-round multiplex PCR was run. TCRdb re-called the multiplex PCR reads with MiXCR, one entry per CDR3 protein. Seen here are fewer than 600,000 distinct CDR3 sequences, roughly 14% observed once, and the top ten hold roughly 9.8%. Whole-study findings and limits: The blood repertoire also included most expanded thyroid clonotypes above 0.001 frequency.

This clonotype was picked up many times. Its antigen is as yet unknown. The germline CDR1 and CDR2 sequences are GTSNPN and SVGIG (reference sequence). The V end was cut by 0 bases, the J end by 8 bases, with 7 bases between. CDR3 length: 11 residues. Sequenced sample: blood. The TCR was taken from a woman in her twenties or thirties with Graves' ophthalmopathy. The chain employs TRBV30 and TRBJ1-1; no definite D call. CDR3 nucleotide sequence: TGTGCCTGGAGTGTAAGTTCGGAAGCTTTCTTT. Its protein is CAWSVSSEAFF.